The 21 T cell receptor beta chains below were found in one sample sequenced in a study of blood T cell repertoires in COVID-19. Sequencing was performed with immunoSEQ multiplex PCR; in TCRdb, only in-frame clones are kept and a portion is missing. The sample yields 390,000 or so clones, roughly 90% seen once. Sequencing was carried out using peripheral blood. The origin of the receptors is a man younger than 35 with active or convalescent COVID-19.

This chain links TRBV4-3 with TRBJ1-3; 7 bases match TRBD1. The CDR3 covers 16 residues. With V trimmed by 3 bases and J by 1 base, 6 bases remained unmatched. In germline, CDR1 is LGHNA, CDR2 YSLEER. CDR3 in amino acids: CASSQDGQASGNTIYF. The CDR3 nucleotides are TGCGCCAGCAGCCAGGACGGACAGGCTTCTGGAAACACCATATATTTT.

The chain has TRBV4-3 and TRBJ1-5; D remains ambiguous. Germline assignment: CDR1 LGHNA and CDR2 YSLEER. The CDR3 covers 15 residues. V lost 0 bases and J 4 bases, leaving 10 bases between the germline ends. CDR3: CASSQDHGKNQPQHF. The CDR3 region has the DNA TGCGCCAGCAGCCAAGATCACGGTAAGAATCAGCCCCAGCATTTT.

The chain couples TRBV7-2 to TRBJ1-6; weak D call: TRBD1 (6 bases). This CDR3 has 16 amino acids. CDR1 is SGHTA, CDR2 FQGNSA, per germline. V was pared by 1 base and J by 7 bases, with 14 bases between. CDR3 protein: CASSLGQRGQNSPLHF. The CDR3 DNA reads TGTGCCAGCAGCTTAGGGCAAAGGGGACAAAATTCACCCCTCCACTTT.

In this sample, this clone turned up once. The chain employs TRBV6-6 and TRBJ1-2; D may be TRBD1 (6 bases). This CDR3 has 13 residues. Germline assignment: CDR1 MNHNY and CDR2 SVGAGI (reference sequence). Trimming took off 5 bases at V and 2 bases at J, with 9 bases between the two ends. The chain's CDR3 is CASSDGTNYGYTF. CDR3 DNA: TGTGCCAGCAGTGACGGGACAAACTATGGCTACACCTTC.

The rearrangement joins TRBV27 to TRBJ2-1; perhaps TRBD1 as D (6 bases). Germline V gene lookup returns CDR1 MNHEY and CDR2 SMNVEV (reference sequence). The CDR3 covers 14 residues. V lost 3 bases, J lost 8 bases, and 14 bases lay in between. This CDR3 reads CASSFGTPGDEQFF. The CDR3 DNA follows: TGTGCCAGCAGTTTCGGGACACCGGGCGATGAGCAGTTCTTC.

This clone has a single count. V gene TRBV7-3 combines with J gene TRBJ2-5; D perhaps matches TRBD2 (5 bases). Germline V lookup: CDR1 SGHTA, CDR2 FQGTGA. The CDR3 length is 15 residues. V was shortened by 1 base and J by 5 bases, with 14 bases between the two germline ends. The CDR3 nucleotides read TGTGCCAGCAGCTTAAACGGGAAGAGCCGGGAGACCCAGTACTTC. As protein: CASSLNGKSRETQYF.

Only one count was recorded for this clone. This sequence joins TRBV6-1 and TRBJ2-7; 8 nucleotides match TRBD2. V lost 2 bases and J lost 3; bases outside the gene matches: 3. Per the germline V gene, CDR1 is MNHNS and CDR2 is SASEGT. The CDR3 is 14 amino acids. CDR3 bases: TGTGCCAGCAGTGAACCGGGGGGGAACTACGAGCAGTACTTC. It is translated as CASSEPGGNYEQYF.

The chain couples TRBV11-1 to TRBJ2-3, with D possibly TRBD1 on 5 matching bases. The CDR3 is 14 residues long. Trimming removed 5 bases at V and 1 base at J, with 10 bases between. CDR1 is SGHAT and CDR2 is FQDESV in the germline V gene (reference sequence). In DNA, the CDR3 is TGTGCCAGCAGCAGCCCCAGGGGCACAGATACGCAGTATTTT. Amino acids: CASSSPRGTDTQYF.

The chain links TRBV28 to TRBJ1-1, with 9 bases identical to TRBD1. Germline V gene data show CDR1 as MDHEN and CDR2 as SYDVKM. The trim removed 3 bases at V and 6 bases at J, leaving 2 bases unmatched. This CDR3 has 13 residues. The CDR3 bases are TGTGCCAGCAGTTTGTGGGACAGGGCTGAAGCTTTCTTT. Translated: CASSLWDRAEAFF.

This clone was counted between two and nine times. The chain carries TRBV9 and TRBJ2-3, with TRBD2 as a possible D gene (6 bases). The germline V gene has CDR1 SGDLS and CDR2 YYNGEE. Trimming stripped 4 bases from V and 0 bases from J, with 15 bases between. The CDR3 loop spans 16 amino acids. CDR3 nucleotides: TGTGCCAGCAGCCCGAGCGGGCGGTCTAGCACAGATACGCAGTATTTT. It is translated as CASSPSGRSSTDTQYF.

The V and J genes are TRBV7-2 and TRBJ1-5; 8 bases fit TRBD1. Germline loops: CDR1 SGHTA, CDR2 FQGNSA. This CDR3 region has 16 residues. The V and J ends lost 3 bases and 2 bases, in that order; junction bases with no gene match: 6. The CDR3 here is CASSFDRGSGNQPQHF. The CDR3 nucleotides read TGTGCCAGCAGCTTCGACAGGGGTTCTGGCAATCAGCCCCAGCATTTT.

The rearrangement joins TRBV28 to TRBJ1-6; no definite D call. The CDR3 sequence is 13 residues long. The germline V gene encodes CDR1 MDHEN and CDR2 SYDVKM. The CDR3 reads CAWRAGNNSPLHF. CDR3 DNA sequence: TGTGCTTGGAGGGCCGGGAATAATTCACCCCTCCACTTT. Full variable domain (remainder filled in from reference TRBV28 and TRBJ1-6): DVKVTQSSRYLVKRTGEKVFLECVQDMDHENMFWYRQDPGLGLRLIYFSYDVKMKEKGDIPEGYSVSREKKERFSLILESASTNQTSMYLCAWRAGNNSPLHFGNGTRLTVT.

The genes are TRBV7-9 and TRBJ2-6; tentative D call: TRBD1 (5 bases). The CDR3 extends over 16 amino acids. Germline CDR1 is SEHNR and CDR2 is FQNEAQ (reference sequence). V was cut by 5 bases and J by 4 bases, with 15 bases left in between. The CDR3 nucleotides are TGTGCCAGCAGCATCCTCAGGGTGGCGGGGGCCAACGTCCTGACTTTC. Translated, it gives CASSILRVAGANVLTF. Complete variable domain (other parts from reference TRBV7-9 and TRBJ2-6): DTGVSQNPRHKITKRGQNVTFRCDPISEHNRLYWYRQTLGQGPEFLTYFQNEAQLEKSRLLSDRFSAERPKGSFSTLEIQRTEQGDSAMYLCASSILRVAGANVLTFGAGSRLTVL.

V gene TRBV5-4 combines with J gene TRBJ2-7; D gene ambiguous. The CDR3 covers 14 residues. With 4 bases removed from V and 1 base from J, the gap between germline ends came to 12 bases. Germline V CDR1 and CDR2: SGHNT, YYREEE (reference sequence). The DNA of the CDR3 is TGTGCCAGCAGCCCGGTCAGAGGATCCTACGAGCAGTACTTC. This codes for CASSPVRGSYEQYF.

This clone was observed a single time. The same CDR3 also results from other DNA sequences found in this sample. V and J are TRBV7-2 and TRBJ1-1; no clear D. This CDR3 has 13 amino acids. Germline CDR1 and CDR2: SGHTA and FQGNSA. V lost 3 bases to trimming and J lost 0 bases, with 5 bases between them. The CDR3, as DNA: TGTGCCAGCAGCTTCTCAGTGAACACTGAAGCTTTCTTT. Translating gives CASSFSVNTEAFF.

This CDR3 is CASSSSAGELFF. The CDR3, as DNA: TGTGCCAGCAGCAGTTCAGCCGGGGAGCTGTTTTTT. V gene TRBV9 combines with J gene TRBJ2-2; no clear D. V lost 4 bases to trimming and J lost 6 bases, with 7 bases between them. The CDR3 contains 12 residues. Germline V gene data show CDR1 as SGDLS and CDR2 as YYNGEE.

V gene TRBV5-4 combines with J gene TRBJ2-2; D is possibly TRBD1 (6 bases). The germline V gene has CDR1 SGHNT and CDR2 YYREEE (reference sequence). This CDR3 comprises 16 residues. V was trimmed by 4 bases and J by 2 bases, leaving 15 bases between them. CDR3 DNA sequence: TGTGCCAGCAGCGACCCGCAGGGGAGAAACACCGGGGAGCTGTTTTTT. Translated, it gives CASSDPQGRNTGELFF.

This chain connects TRBV6-2 or TRBV6-3 to TRBJ2-3, with 10 nucleotides matching TRBD2. After removal of 1 base from V and 0 bases from J, the junction contained 4 bases not matched to a gene. The CDR3 loop spans 17 amino acids. Germline V CDR1 and CDR2: MNHEY, SVGEGT. CDR3 DNA sequence: TGTGCCAGCAGTTACTATCTAGCGGGGGAGAGCACAGATACGCAGTATTTT. This sequence encodes CASSYYLAGESTDTQYF.

The chain has TRBV18 and TRBJ2-7; TRBD2 matches at 15 bases. The junction had 8 bases not matched to a gene; V was cut back by 1 base and J by 4 bases. Germline V gene lookup returns CDR1 KGHSH and CDR2 LQKENI. This CDR3 comprises 18 residues. The CDR3 region is CASSPRRGLAGGSYEQYF. The CDR3 bases are TGTGCCAGCTCACCACGGCGGGGACTAGCGGGAGGATCATACGAGCAGTACTTC.

The rearrangement uses TRBV9 and TRBJ2-1, with 8 bases identical to TRBD1. Germline values: CDR1 SGDLS, CDR2 YYNGEE. The CDR3 is made up of 15 amino acids. With 0 bases clipped from V and 1 base from J, the junction kept 0 bases outside the gene matches. The CDR3 region has the DNA TGTGCCAGCAGCGTAGGGACAGGGTCCTACAATGAGCAGTTCTTC. Translation gives CASSVGTGSYNEQFF.

CDR3 region: CASSSGLAGGETQYF. For the CDR3, the DNA is TGTGCCAGCAGCTCGGGACTAGCGGGAGGAGAGACCCAGTACTTC. The chain couples TRBV7-3 to TRBJ2-5, with TRBD2 matching 15 bases. Germline V gives CDR1 SGHTA, CDR2 FQGTGA. J gave up 4 bases and V 4 bases, and 1 base lay outside the gene matches. CDR3 length: 15 amino acids.